This TCR beta chain was found in a study of early T cells in non-severe SARS-CoV-2 infection. A few counts support this clonotype. TCRdb fed the 5' RACE reads into MiXCR, producing one record per CDR3 protein. The data show fewer than 80,000 distinct CDR3 sequences, roughly a tenth seen once. CDR3 length: 13 residues. CDR1 is SGHTA and CDR2 is FQGNSA in the germline V gene. Trimming took 6 bases from V and 7 from J; bases not matched to a gene: 5. The receptor was derived from an adult who was a healthcare worker with PCR-confirmed SARS-CoV-2 infection or an uninfected control (not recorded which). The sequenced sample was whole blood. This chain links TRBV7-2 with TRBJ1-4, with TRBD1 identical over 7 bases. CDR3 in amino acids: CASRRQGGEKLFF. CDR3 DNA sequence: TGTGCCAGCAGACGACAGGGCGGTGAAAAACTGTTTTTT.